These 8 T cell receptor beta chains were all obtained from the same sample, sequenced in a study of shared clonotypes between healthy human individuals. Generated by immunoSEQ multiplex PCR, the TCRdb table keeps only in-frame clones and is missing some. Found here are 760,000 or so clones, about 96% of them singletons; the top ten hold about 0.21%. CD45RO-negative CD8 cells positively selected for CCR7 made up the naive population, which excluded terminally differentiated effector memory CD45RA+ cells. The sequenced sample was naive CD8+ T cells sorted from blood. The origin of the receptors is a man aged 25-45 years in good health.

The genes are TRBV19 and TRBJ2-3; 14 nucleotides line up with TRBD2. Trimming at V came to 4 bases and at J to 4 bases, leaving 1 base not matched to a gene. Germline CDR1 LNHDA, CDR2 SQIVND (reference sequence). CDR3 length: 15 amino acids. CDR3 nucleotide sequence: TGTGCCAGTAGTACGGGACTAGCGGGAGCAGATACGCAGTATTTT. Protein sequence: CASSTGLAGADTQYF. Together with reference TRBV19 and TRBJ2-3, the CDR3 gives the full variable domain: DGGITQSPKYLFRKEGQNVTLSCEQNLNHDAMYWYRQDPGQGLRLIYYSQIVNDFQKGDIAEGYSVSREKKESFPLTVTSAQKNPTAFYLCASSTGLAGADTQYFGPGTRLTVL.

This clone was seen once. This sequence joins TRBV7-9 and TRBJ2-1, with TRBD2 matching 8 bases. Trimming removed 5 bases from V and 3 bases from J; junction bases left unmatched: 6. CDR1 is SEHNR, CDR2 FQNEAQ, per germline (reference sequence). The CDR3 totals 15 residues. The CDR3: CASSPVSGNYNEQFF. The CDR3 DNA sequence: TGTGCCAGCAGCCCCGTTAGCGGGAACTACAATGAGCAGTTCTTC.

This chain links TRBV9 with TRBJ2-1; D is unclear. The CDR3 sequence is 10 residues long. V lost 6 bases and J 4 bases, leaving 2 bases between the germline ends. The germline V gene encodes CDR1 SGDLS and CDR2 YYNGEE. The CDR3 region is CASKYNEQFF. The DNA for the CDR3 is TGTGCCAGCAAGTACAATGAGCAGTTCTTC.

This clone was seen just once. This chain connects TRBV4-1 to TRBJ2-2; the D gene is possibly TRBD1 (6 bases). Between the trimmed V and J ends, which lost 1 base and 4 bases, there was a span of 10 bases. Per germline, CDR1 MGHRA and CDR2 YSYEKL. The CDR3 runs 15 residues. The CDR3 coding sequence is TGCGCCAGCAGCCAAGTACAGGGCCCCACCGGGGAGCTGTTTTTT. Its protein is CASSQVQGPTGELFF.

This clone was found once. The chain carries TRBV6-6 and TRBJ2-7, with 7 bases fitting TRBD2. Germline V lookup: CDR1 MNHNY, CDR2 SVGAGI (reference sequence). This CDR3 is built from 16 residues. The ends lost 0 bases at V and 3 bases at J; junction bases unmatched: 8. The CDR3 sequence is CASSYSREGPYYEQYF. Here the CDR3 DNA reads TGTGCCAGCAGTTACTCGAGGGAGGGTCCTTACTACGAGCAGTACTTC.

CDR3 sequence: CASSLGGSGTEAFF. CDR3 coding DNA: TGCGCCAGCAGCTTAGGGGGTAGTGGCACTGAAGCTTTCTTT. This sequence joins TRBV5-1 and TRBJ1-1, with a weak D call TRBD1 (6 bases). V was trimmed by 2 bases and J by 4 bases, leaving 12 bases between them. Germline V gene sequence: CDR1 SGHRS, CDR2 YFSETQ. There are 14 residues in the CDR3.

The chain employs TRBV7-9 and TRBJ2-7, with TRBD1 matching over 7 bases. CDR3 length: 14 amino acids. Germline CDR1 SEHNR, CDR2 FQNEAQ (reference sequence). After removal of 1 base from V and 9 bases from J, the junction contained 9 bases not matched to a gene. In nucleotides, the CDR3 is TGTGCCAGCAGCTTAGGACAGGGTGAGGGCGGGCAGTACTTC. Its translation is CASSLGQGEGGQYF.

The rearrangement joins TRBV7-9 to TRBJ2-2; weak D call: TRBD2 (6 bases). This CDR3 comprises 17 residues. Trimming stripped 3 bases from V and 6 bases from J, with 20 bases between. Germline CDR1 is SEHNR and CDR2 is FQNEAQ (reference sequence). CDR3 nucleotides: TGTGCCAGCAGCTTCGATACTAGCTCGGTTTTATCCGGGGAGCTGTTTTTT. Translating it yields CASSFDTSSVLSGELFF.